A single sample gave rise to the 23 T cell receptor beta chains below, sequenced in a study of blood T cell repertoires in COVID-19. Method: immunoSEQ multiplex PCR; TCRdb's copy keeps in-frame clones and lacks some. This table has some 250,000 clones, 86% appearing once. The sequenced sample was peripheral blood. These receptors all come from a man aged 25-40 years who had recovered from COVID-19.

This chain joins TRBV5-1 and TRBJ1-2; 8 bases align to TRBD1. Losses at the gene ends were 4 bases for V and 2 bases for J; bases not matched to a gene: 7. Looked up from germline, CDR1 is SGHRS and CDR2 is YFSETQ. The CDR3 is made up of 15 amino acids. In DNA form, the CDR3 reads TGCGCCAGCAGCCCAGCCGGACAGGGAAACTATGGCTACACCTTC. Translating it yields CASSPAGQGNYGYTF.

The chain joins TRBV6-4 to TRBJ1-2, with D unresolved. The germline CDR1 and CDR2 sequences are MRHNA and SNTAGT. The CDR3 sequence is 13 residues long. V lost 4 bases and J 7 bases, leaving 13 bases between the germline ends. The CDR3 DNA reads as TGTGCCAGCAGTGTGCGGGGAATAAGTGGCTACACCTTC. Translated, it gives CASSVRGISGYTF.

This clone was detected once. This chain connects TRBV5-1 to TRBJ1-6; 10 bases agree with TRBD1. Germline V gene lookup returns CDR1 SGHRS and CDR2 YFSETQ. Germline trimming cut 6 bases from V and 7 bases from J; bases unmatched to any gene: 4. The CDR3 runs 14 residues. The CDR3 nucleotides are TGCGCCAGCACCGGGACAGGGGACAATTCACCCCTCCACTTT. It encodes CASTGTGDNSPLHF.

This chain uses TRBV9 with TRBJ2-6; 10 positions agree with TRBD1. Germline V gene sequence: CDR1 SGDLS, CDR2 YYNGEE. The CDR3 runs 16 residues. V trimming: 5 bases; J trimming: 4 bases; junction bases outside the gene matches: 6. The CDR3 sequence is CASRSGTGAGANVLTF. The DNA for the CDR3 is TGTGCCAGCAGGTCCGGGACAGGGGCCGGGGCCAACGTCCTGACTTTC.

This clone was detected only a few times. This rearrangement joins TRBV7-9 to TRBJ2-7, with D tentatively TRBD1 (5 bases). The V gene lost 1 base and the J gene lost 7 bases, with 11 bases spanning the gap. The CDR3 extends over 13 amino acids. Germline CDR1 reads SEHNR; CDR2 reads FQNEAQ (reference sequence). For the CDR3, the DNA is TGTGCCAGCAGCTTAGTAAGGGGTCGAGAGCAGTACTTC. Translating it yields CASSLVRGREQYF.

This sequence joins TRBV6-5 and TRBJ1-6; 10 bases agree with TRBD1. In germline, CDR1 is MNHEY, CDR2 SVGAGI. This CDR3 is built from 14 residues. V dropped 5 bases and J dropped 8; count of bases not matched to a gene: 3. The DNA of the CDR3 is TGTGCCAGCAGTCTTGGGACAGGGGATTCACCCCTCCACTTT. Amino acid sequence: CASSLGTGDSPLHF.

The chain joins TRBV3-1 (or the pseudogene TRBV3-2) to TRBJ2-5, with D maybe TRBD2 (6 bases). The CDR3 is 15 residues long. V dropped 0 bases and J dropped 5 bases, with 13 bases sitting between them. Germline lookup yields CDR1 LGHDT and CDR2 YNNKEL (reference sequence). The CDR3 DNA reads as TGTGCCAGCAGCCAAGATCCGGGGGTTGTGGAGACCCAGTACTTC. It encodes CASSQDPGVVETQYF.

The V call is TRBV15, the J call TRBJ1-4; 11 bases align to TRBD1. Per germline, CDR1 LNHNV and CDR2 YYDKDF (reference sequence). J gave up 0 bases and V 6 bases, and 3 bases lay outside the gene matches. CDR3 size: 16 residues. DNA for the CDR3: TGTGCCACCAGGAGGGACAGGGGGGCAACTAATGAAAAACTGTTTTTT. This gives the protein CATRRDRGATNEKLFF.

The rearrangement uses TRBV12-5 and TRBJ1-4, with unresolved D. Looked up from germline, CDR1 is LGHNT and CDR2 is FRNRAP. This CDR3 region has 12 residues. Trimming shortened V by 6 bases and J by 6 bases, and 8 bases separated the two germline ends. The CDR3 here is CASGPLDEKLFF. The CDR3 DNA follows: TGTGCTAGTGGCCCATTAGATGAAAAACTGTTTTTT.

In this sample, this clone turned up once. The chain joins TRBV15 to TRBJ1-4, with D possibly matching TRBD1 (5 bases). CDR1 and CDR2 from the germline V gene are LNHNV and YYDKDF (reference sequence). This CDR3 has 14 residues. The V end lost 1 base, the J end lost 5 bases, and 8 bases lay between the germline ends. The DNA of the CDR3 is TGTGCCACCAGCAGAGCGCAGGGAAATGAAAAACTGTTTTTT. Translating it yields CATSRAQGNEKLFF.

The chain uses TRBV2 and TRBJ2-7, with 7 nucleotides matching TRBD1. V lost 10 bases and J lost 5; bases outside the gene matches: 14. This CDR3 spans 14 amino acids. The germline V gene has CDR1 SNHLY and CDR2 FYNNEI. CDR3 bases: TGTGCCACCACCCGGGAACAGGGGCCCAACGAGCAGTACTTC. Amino acids: CATTREQGPNEQYF.

The chain recombines TRBV27 with TRBJ2-7; 8 positions agree with TRBD1. CDR1 and CDR2 from the germline V gene are MNHEY and SMNVEV (reference sequence). Germline trimming cut 6 bases from V and 3 bases from J; bases unmatched to any gene: 10. The CDR3 is 15 amino acids. CDR3 sequence reads: CASSFVKDRVYEQYF. In DNA, the CDR3 is TGTGCCAGCAGCTTCGTTAAGGACAGGGTCTACGAGCAGTACTTC.

V and J are TRBV5-1 and TRBJ2-5, with 7 bases that match TRBD2. The ends lost 2 bases at V and 4 bases at J; junction bases unmatched: 8. Germline V gene lookup returns CDR1 SGHRS and CDR2 YFSETQ. The CDR3 is 15 residues long. The CDR3 DNA is TGCGCCAGCAGCTTCCAGGGAGGGAGGGGAGAGACCCAGTACTTC. Amino acid sequence: CASSFQGGRGETQYF.

The rearrangement links TRBV14 to TRBJ1-4; TRBD1 is a possible D gene (6 bases). This CDR3 has 16 amino acids. Germline lookup yields CDR1 SGHDN and CDR2 FVKESK. V was cut by 5 bases and J by 4 bases, with 17 bases left in between. For the CDR3, the DNA is TGTGCCAGCAGCAGACTACCGGGCAGGGGTAATGAAAAACTGTTTTTT. This codes for CASSRLPGRGNEKLFF.

The gene calls are TRBV7-9 and TRBJ1-3, with D possibly TRBD1 on 6 matching bases. The CDR3 length is 12 residues. Trimming stripped 7 bases from V and 9 bases from J, with 13 bases between. The germline gives CDR1 SEHNR, CDR2 FQNEAQ (reference sequence). The CDR3 region has the DNA TGTGCCAGCACCCGTCAGGGGAGCACCATATATTTT. This encodes CASTRQGSTIYF.

V and J are TRBV5-6 and TRBJ1-1, with TRBD1 identical over 8 bases. Trimming at V came to 0 bases and at J to 4 bases, leaving 8 bases not matched to a gene. Per germline, CDR1 SGHDT and CDR2 YYEEEE. The CDR3 loop spans 16 amino acids. The CDR3 sequence is CASSLAWPGGFTEAFF. DNA for the CDR3: TGTGCCAGCAGCTTGGCCTGGCCAGGGGGCTTCACTGAAGCTTTCTTT. Filled out from reference TRBV5-6 and TRBJ1-1, the complete variable domain reads DAGVTQSPTHLIKTRGQQVTLRCSPKSGHDTVSWYQQALGQGPQFIFQYYEEEERQRGNFPDRFSGHQFPNYSSELNVNALLLGDSALYLCASSLAWPGGFTEAFFGQGTRLTVV.

The gene calls are TRBV6-5 and TRBJ1-2; TRBD1 is a possible D gene (6 bases). Germline CDR1 reads MNHEY; CDR2 reads SVGAGI. V shed 7 bases and J shed 1 base, with 16 bases lying between them. The length of the CDR3 is 15 residues. CDR3 DNA: TGTGCCAGCACCCTAGGGGGTTATGGTAACTATGGCTACACCTTC. Translating it yields CASTLGGYGNYGYTF.

V and J are TRBV27 and TRBJ2-3; TRBD1 matches 9 bases. In germline, CDR1 is MNHEY, CDR2 SMNVEV (reference sequence). The CDR3 length is 16 residues. V shed 2 bases and J 0 bases; nucleotides not matched to a gene: 3. The CDR3 spells CASSLGQGPSTDTQYF. The CDR3 DNA reads TGTGCCAGCAGTTTAGGACAGGGGCCGAGCACAGATACGCAGTATTTT.

The J gene is TRBJ2-2, the V gene TRBV5-1; TRBD1 matches at 10 bases. The CDR3 is 15 residues long. Germline V gene lookup returns CDR1 SGHRS and CDR2 YFSETQ. V lost 4 bases and J lost 6; bases outside the gene matches: 6. The CDR3 DNA follows: TGCGCCAGCAGCCCGGGACAGGGGAGGGCCGGGGAGCTGTTTTTT. This encodes CASSPGQGRAGELFF. The full variable domain, with the rest looked up from reference TRBV5-1 and TRBJ2-2, is KAGVTQTPRYLIKTRGQQVTLSCSPISGHRSVSWYQQTPGQGLQFLFEYFSETQRNKGNFPGRFSGRQFSNSRSEMNVSTLELGDSALYLCASSPGQGRAGELFFGEGSRLTVL.

V usage is TRBV9 and J usage is TRBJ1-1, with D perhaps matching TRBD1 (5 bases). The V end was cut by 0 bases, the J end by 5 bases, with 23 bases between. Germline V gives CDR1 SGDLS, CDR2 YYNGEE. This CDR3 contains 18 residues. CDR3 protein: CASSVAPQGSFFGTEAFF. DNA for the CDR3: TGTGCCAGCAGCGTAGCTCCGCAGGGAAGTTTCTTCGGGACTGAAGCTTTCTTT.

V usage is TRBV30 and J usage is TRBJ1-1, with D tentatively TRBD1 (5 bases). CDR3 size: 13 residues. Trimming cost V 2 bases and J 4 bases, with 11 bases left between them. Germline CDR1 reads GTSNPN; CDR2 reads SVGIG (reference sequence). The CDR3, as DNA: TGTGCCTGGAGTCCGTGGGGGGGCACTGAAGCTTTCTTT. Translated, it gives CAWSPWGGTEAFF.

The genes are TRBV9 and TRBJ2-1; 12 nucleotides match TRBD1. CDR1 is SGDLS and CDR2 is YYNGEE in the germline V gene. J gave up 8 bases and V 3 bases, and 3 bases lay outside the gene matches. CDR3 length: 14 amino acids. As DNA, the CDR3 is TGTGCCAGCAGCGCAGGGACAGGGGGCTATGAGCAGTTCTTC. Translation: CASSAGTGGYEQFF.

This sequence joins TRBV4-2 and TRBJ2-7, with a possible D match to TRBD1 (5 bases). The V and J ends lost 0 bases and 1 base respectively, with 7 bases between them. Germline CDR1 is LGHNA and CDR2 is YNFKEQ. The CDR3 consists of 14 residues. The CDR3 loop reads CASSQEDSSYEQYF. The CDR3 bases are TGTGCCAGCAGCCAAGAAGACAGTTCCTACGAGCAGTACTTC.